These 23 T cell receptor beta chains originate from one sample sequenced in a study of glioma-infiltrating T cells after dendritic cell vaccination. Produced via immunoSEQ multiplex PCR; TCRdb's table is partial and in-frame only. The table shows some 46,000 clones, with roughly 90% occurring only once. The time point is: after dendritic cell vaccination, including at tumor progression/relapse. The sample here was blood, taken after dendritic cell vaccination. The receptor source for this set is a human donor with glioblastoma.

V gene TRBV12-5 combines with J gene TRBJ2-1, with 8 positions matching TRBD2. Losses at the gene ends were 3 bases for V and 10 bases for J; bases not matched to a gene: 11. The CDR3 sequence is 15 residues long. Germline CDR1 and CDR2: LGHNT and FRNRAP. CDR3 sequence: CASGFQAGEVGEQFF. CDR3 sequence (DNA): TGTGCTAGTGGTTTTCAAGCGGGAGAGGTTGGAGAGCAGTTCTTC.

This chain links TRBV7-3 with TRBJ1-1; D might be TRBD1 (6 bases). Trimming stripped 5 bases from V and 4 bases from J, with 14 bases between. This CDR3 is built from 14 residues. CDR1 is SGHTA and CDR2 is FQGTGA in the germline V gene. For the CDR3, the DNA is TGTGCCAGCAGCCGGCACCAGGGGAGCACTGAAGCTTTCTTT. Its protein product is CASSRHQGSTEAFF.

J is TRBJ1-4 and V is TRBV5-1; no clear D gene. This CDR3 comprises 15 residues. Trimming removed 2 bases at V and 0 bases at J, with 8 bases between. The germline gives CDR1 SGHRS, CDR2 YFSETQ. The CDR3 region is CASSFNGATNEKLFF. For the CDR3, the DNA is TGCGCCAGCAGCTTCAACGGGGCAACTAATGAAAAACTGTTTTTT. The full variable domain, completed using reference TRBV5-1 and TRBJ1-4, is KAGVTQTPRYLIKTRGQQVTLSCSPISGHRSVSWYQQTPGQGLQFLFEYFSETQRNKGNFPGRFSGRQFSNSRSEMNVSTLELGDSALYLCASSFNGATNEKLFFGSGTQLSVL.

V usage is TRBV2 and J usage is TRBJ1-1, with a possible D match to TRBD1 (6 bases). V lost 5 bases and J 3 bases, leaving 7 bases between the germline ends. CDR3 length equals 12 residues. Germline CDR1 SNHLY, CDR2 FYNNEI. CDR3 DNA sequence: TGTGCCAGCAGTACAGGGTACACTGAAGCTTTCTTT. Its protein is CASSTGYTEAFF. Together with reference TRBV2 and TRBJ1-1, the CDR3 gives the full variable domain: EPEVTQTPSHQVTQMGQEVILRCVPISNHLYFYWYRQILGQKVEFLVSFYNNEISEKSEIFDDQFSVERPDGSNFTLKIRSTKLEDSAMYFCASSTGYTEAFFGQGTRLTVV.

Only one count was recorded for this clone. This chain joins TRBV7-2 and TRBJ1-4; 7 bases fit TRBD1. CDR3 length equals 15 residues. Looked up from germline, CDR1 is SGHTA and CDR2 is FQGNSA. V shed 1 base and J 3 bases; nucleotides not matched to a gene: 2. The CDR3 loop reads CASSLGTGPNEKLFF. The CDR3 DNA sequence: TGTGCCAGCAGCTTAGGGACAGGCCCTAATGAAAAACTGTTTTTT.

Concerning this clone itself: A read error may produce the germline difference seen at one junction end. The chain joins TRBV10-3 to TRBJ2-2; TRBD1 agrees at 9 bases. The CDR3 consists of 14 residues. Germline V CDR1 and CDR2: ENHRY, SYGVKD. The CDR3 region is CAIGETGGHGELFF. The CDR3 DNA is TGTGCCATCGGTGAGACAGGGGGGCACGGGGAGCTGTTTTTT.

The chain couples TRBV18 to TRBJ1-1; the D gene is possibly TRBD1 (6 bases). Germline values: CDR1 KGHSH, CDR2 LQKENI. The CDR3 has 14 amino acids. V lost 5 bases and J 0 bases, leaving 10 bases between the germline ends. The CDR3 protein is CASSAGAVNTEAFF. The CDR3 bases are TGTGCCAGCTCAGCGGGGGCGGTGAACACTGAAGCTTTCTTT.

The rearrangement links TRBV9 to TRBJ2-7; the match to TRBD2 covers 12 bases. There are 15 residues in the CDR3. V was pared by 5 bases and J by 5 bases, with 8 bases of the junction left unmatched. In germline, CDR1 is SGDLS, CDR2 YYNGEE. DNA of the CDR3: TGTGCCAGCAGTAAGACTAGCGGGAGTATCGACGAGCAGTACTTC. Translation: CASSKTSGSIDEQYF.

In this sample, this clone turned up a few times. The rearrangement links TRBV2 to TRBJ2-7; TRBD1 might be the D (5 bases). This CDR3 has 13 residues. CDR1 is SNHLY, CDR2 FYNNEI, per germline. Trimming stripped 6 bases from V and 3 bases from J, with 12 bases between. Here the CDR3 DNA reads TGTGCCAGCAGACGGGCACAGGTCTACGAGCAGTACTTC. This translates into CASRRAQVYEQYF.

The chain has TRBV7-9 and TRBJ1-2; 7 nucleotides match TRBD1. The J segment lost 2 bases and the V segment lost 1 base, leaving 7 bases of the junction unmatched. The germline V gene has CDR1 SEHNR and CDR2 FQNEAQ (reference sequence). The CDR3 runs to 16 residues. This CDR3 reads CASSLEDRVGNYGYTF. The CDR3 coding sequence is TGTGCCAGCAGCTTAGAAGACAGGGTAGGCAACTATGGCTACACCTTC.

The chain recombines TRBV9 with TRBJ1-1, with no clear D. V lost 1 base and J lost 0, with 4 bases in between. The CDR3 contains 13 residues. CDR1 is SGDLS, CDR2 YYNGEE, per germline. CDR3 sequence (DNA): TGTGCCAGCAGCGTACTAGTGAACACTGAAGCTTTCTTT. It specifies CASSVLVNTEAFF.

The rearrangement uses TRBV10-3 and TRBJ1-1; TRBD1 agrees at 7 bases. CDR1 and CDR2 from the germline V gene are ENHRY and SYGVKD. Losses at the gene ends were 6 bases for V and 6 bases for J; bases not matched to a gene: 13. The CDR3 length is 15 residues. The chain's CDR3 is CAIRGPYDREAEAFF. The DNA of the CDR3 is TGTGCCATCAGGGGACCCTACGACAGGGAAGCTGAAGCTTTCTTT.

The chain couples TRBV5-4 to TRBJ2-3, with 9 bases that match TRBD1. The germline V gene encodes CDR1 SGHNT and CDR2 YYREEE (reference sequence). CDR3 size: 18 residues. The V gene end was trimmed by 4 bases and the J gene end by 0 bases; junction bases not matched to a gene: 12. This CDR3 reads CASSPGQGISTSTDTQYF. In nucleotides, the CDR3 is TGTGCCAGCAGCCCAGGACAGGGGATCTCTACTAGCACAGATACGCAGTATTTT.

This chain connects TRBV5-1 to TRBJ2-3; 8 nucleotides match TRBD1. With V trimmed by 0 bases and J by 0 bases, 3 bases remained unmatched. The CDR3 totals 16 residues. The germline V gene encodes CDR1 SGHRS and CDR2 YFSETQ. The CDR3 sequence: CASSLGQGASTDTQYF. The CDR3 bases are TGCGCCAGCAGCTTGGGGCAGGGGGCTAGCACAGATACGCAGTATTTT.

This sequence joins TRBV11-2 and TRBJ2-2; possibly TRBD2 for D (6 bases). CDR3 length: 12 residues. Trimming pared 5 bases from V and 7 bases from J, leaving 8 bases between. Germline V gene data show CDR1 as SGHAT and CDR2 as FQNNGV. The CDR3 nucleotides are TGTGCCAGCAGCCCGGGGGACGGGGAGCTGTTTTTT. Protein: CASSPGDGELFF.

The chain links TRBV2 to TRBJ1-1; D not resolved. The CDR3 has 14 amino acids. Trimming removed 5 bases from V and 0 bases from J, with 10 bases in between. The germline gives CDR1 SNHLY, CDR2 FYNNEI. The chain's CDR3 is CASSRESMNTEAFF. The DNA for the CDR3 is TGTGCCAGCAGTAGGGAGAGCATGAACACTGAAGCTTTCTTT.

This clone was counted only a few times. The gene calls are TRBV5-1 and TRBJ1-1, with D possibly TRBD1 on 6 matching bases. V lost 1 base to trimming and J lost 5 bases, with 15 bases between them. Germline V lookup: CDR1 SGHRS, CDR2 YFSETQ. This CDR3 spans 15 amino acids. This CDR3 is CASSLLARGGTEAFF. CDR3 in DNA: TGCGCCAGCAGCTTGCTTGCCAGGGGAGGGACTGAAGCTTTCTTT.

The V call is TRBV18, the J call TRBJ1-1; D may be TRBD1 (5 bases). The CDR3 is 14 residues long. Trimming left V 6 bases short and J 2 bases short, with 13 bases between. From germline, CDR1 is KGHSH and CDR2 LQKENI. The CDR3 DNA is TGTGCCAGCTCGAGACAGTTAACCAACACTGAAGCTTTCTTT. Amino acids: CASSRQLTNTEAFF.

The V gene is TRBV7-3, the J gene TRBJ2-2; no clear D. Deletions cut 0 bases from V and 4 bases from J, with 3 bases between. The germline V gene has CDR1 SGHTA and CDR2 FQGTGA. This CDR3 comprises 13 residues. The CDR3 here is CASSLTSTGELFF. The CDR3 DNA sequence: TGTGCCAGCAGCTTAACTAGCACCGGGGAGCTGTTTTTT.

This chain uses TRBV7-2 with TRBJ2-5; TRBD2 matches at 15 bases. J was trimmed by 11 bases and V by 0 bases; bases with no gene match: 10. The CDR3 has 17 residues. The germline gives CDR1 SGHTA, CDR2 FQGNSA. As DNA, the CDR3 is TGTGCCAGCAGCTTAGCGCTGGGACTAGCGGGGGGAGGGGAGCAGTACTTC. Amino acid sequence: CASSLALGLAGGGEQYF. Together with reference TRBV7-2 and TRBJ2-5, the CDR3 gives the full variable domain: GAGVSQSPSNKVTEKGKDVELRCDPISGHTALYWYRQSLGQGLEFLIYFQGNSAPDKSGLPSDRFSAERTGGSVSTLTIQRTQQEDSAVYLCASSLALGLAGGGEQYFGPGTRLLVL.

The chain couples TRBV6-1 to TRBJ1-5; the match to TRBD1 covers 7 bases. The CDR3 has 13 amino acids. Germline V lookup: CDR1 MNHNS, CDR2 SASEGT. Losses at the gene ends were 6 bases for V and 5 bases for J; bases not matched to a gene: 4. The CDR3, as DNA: TGTGCCAGCAGCGGACAGGTCGATCAGCCCCAGCATTTT. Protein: CASSGQVDQPQHF.

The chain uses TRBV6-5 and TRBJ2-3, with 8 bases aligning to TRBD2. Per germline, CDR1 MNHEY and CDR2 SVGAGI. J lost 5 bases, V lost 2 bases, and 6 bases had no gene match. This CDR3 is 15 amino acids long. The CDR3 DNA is TGTGCCAGCAGTTACGGGGCGGGAGGTATAGATACGCAGTATTTT. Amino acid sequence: CASSYGAGGIDTQYF.

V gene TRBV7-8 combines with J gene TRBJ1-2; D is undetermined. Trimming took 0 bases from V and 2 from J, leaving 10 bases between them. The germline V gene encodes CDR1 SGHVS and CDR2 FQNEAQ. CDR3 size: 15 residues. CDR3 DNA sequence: TGTGCCAGCAGCTTAGCGTCCGGGGTAAACTATGGCTACACCTTC. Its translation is CASSLASGVNYGYTF.